This TCR beta chain emerged from a study of circulating tumor DNA in untreated peripheral T-cell lymphoma (dated by TCRdb to the early 2020s). Here is what the overall study found, with its caveats: Tumor-specific clonotypes turned up in approximately 80% of patients, identified from 85% to 90% of baseline tissues and from about 70% of baseline serum samples.

V is reduced by 3 bases and J by 5 bases, leaving a spacing of 10 bases between them. The CDR3 spans 13 residues, from the cysteine through the phenylalanine. The sequence is cut down to CDR3 DNA, 39 bases in frame from base 1. In the germline V gene (reference sequence), CDR1 corresponds to LNHDA and CDR2 to SQIVND. Comments on this clone: It has no known antigen specificity. No quality values exist for individual bases; no much larger clone is one base distant.

To find tumor-specific TCR clonotypes, researchers sequenced baseline tumor tissue that had been collected prior to treatment. To monitor patients with peripheral T-cell lymphoma who were getting frontline treatment on a trial, the study applied next-generation sequencing to T-cell receptor sequences. Library preparation used the immunoSEQ multiplex PCR assay. TCRdb limited this immuneACCESS table to in-frame rearrangements with V and J called. A share of clones is missing; checked studies link under half to unresolved V genes, and the rest is unexplained. Counted in this sample were about 10,000 clones; roughly 82% of them appeared once. Roughly 1.9% of the sample lies in the top ten.

This receptor was taken from a human donor with peripheral T-cell lymphoma. What was sequenced was tumor tissue. The chain was built from TRBV19 and TRBJ2-5; there is no confident call for the D gene. The CDR3 has the sequence CASSMDVRETQYF. The DNA sequence is given as TGTGCCAGTAGTATGGATGTAAGGGAGACCCAGTACTTC.